These 14 T cell receptor beta chains originate from one sample sequenced in a study of shared clonotypes between healthy human individuals (dated by TCRdb to the early 2020s). Receptor amplification or capture employed the immunoSEQ multiplex PCR assay. In its TCRdb copy, this immuneACCESS table keeps in-frame sequences only and misses some clones. Where compared with another copy, unresolved V genes explain less than half of these, and the others have no known cause. The sample records roughly 2 million clones, around 95% of which are singletons. 0.1% to 0.15% of the sample rests with the top ten. The material sequenced was naive CD4+ T cells sorted from blood. The label giving this sample's cell subset or site can be read as: CD45RA+ positively selected. These receptors were obtained from a man younger than 35 in good health.

The genes are TRBV7-8 and TRBJ1-5; D unclear. Germline assignment: CDR1 SGHVS and CDR2 FQNEAQ. Trimming cost V 5 bases and J 6 bases, with 20 bases left between them. CDR3 length: 16 residues. Here the CDR3 reads CASSPGRKSLIQPQHF. The CDR3 region has the DNA TGTGCCAGCAGCCCAGGACGGAAATCGTTAATTCAGCCCCAGCATTTT. Full variable domain (remainder filled in from reference TRBV7-8 and TRBJ1-5): GAGVSQSPRYKVAKRGQDVALRCDPISGHVSLFWYQQALGQGPEFLTYFQNEAQLDKSGLPSDRFFAERPEGSVSTLKIQRTQQEDSAVYLCASSPGRKSLIQPQHFGDGTRLSIL.

For this clone: Other DNA sequences from this sample encode an identical CDR3 as well. This chain links TRBV5-4 with TRBJ2-3; 9 nucleotides agree with TRBD2. Germline assignment: CDR1 SGHNT and CDR2 YYREEE (reference sequence). This CDR3 region has 15 residues. Trimming at V came to 0 bases and at J to 3 bases, leaving 2 bases not matched to a gene. CDR3 protein: CASSLAAGGTDTQYF. CDR3 nucleotides: TGTGCCAGCAGCTTGGCAGCGGGGGGAACAGATACGCAGTATTTT.

This chain links TRBV5-4 with TRBJ2-1, with D maybe TRBD2 (6 bases). The V end lost 3 bases, the J end lost 5 bases, and 18 bases lay between the germline ends. The CDR3 loop spans 16 amino acids. Germline CDR1 and CDR2: SGHNT and YYREEE (reference sequence). CDR3 protein: CASSWGIGTSHNEQFF. The CDR3 DNA reads TGTGCCAGCAGCTGGGGCATCGGGACTTCTCACAATGAGCAGTTCTTC.

The CDR3 bases are TGTGCCAGTAGTCAGAGTTTGAAATTGAACACTGAAGCTTTCTTT. Its translation is CASSQSLKLNTEAFF. J is TRBJ1-1 and V is TRBV19; no clear D. V gave up 5 bases and J gave up 0 bases, with 13 bases separating them. Per germline, CDR1 LNHDA and CDR2 SQIVND (reference sequence). The CDR3 sequence is 15 residues long.

The rearrangement uses TRBV5-6 and TRBJ2-2; 15 bases map to TRBD2. The junction had 4 bases not matched to a gene; V was cut back by 4 bases and J by 6 bases. The CDR3 contains 16 residues. Germline V lookup: CDR1 SGHDT, CDR2 YYEEEE. CDR3 protein: CASSLRTSGRAGELFF. For the CDR3, the DNA is TGTGCCAGCAGCCTCCGGACTAGCGGGAGGGCCGGGGAGCTGTTTTTT. Full variable domain (outside the CDR3, taken from reference TRBV5-6 and TRBJ2-2): DAGVTQSPTHLIKTRGQQVTLRCSPKSGHDTVSWYQQALGQGPQFIFQYYEEEERQRGNFPDRFSGHQFPNYSSELNVNALLLGDSALYLCASSLRTSGRAGELFFGEGSRLTVL.

This chain connects TRBV11-2 to TRBJ2-5; D ambiguous. The CDR3 is 11 residues long. Germline CDR1 is SGHAT and CDR2 is FQNNGV. Trimming left V 4 bases short and J 5 bases short, with 5 bases between. This CDR3 is CASSSTETQYF. The DNA for the CDR3 is TGTGCCAGCAGCTCGACCGAGACCCAGTACTTC.

The chain employs TRBV6-6 and TRBJ2-7; 9 bases align to TRBD1. This CDR3 has 16 residues. Losses at the gene ends were 0 bases for V and 2 bases for J; bases not matched to a gene: 5. The V gene's germline CDR1 is MNHNY and CDR2 SVGAGI (reference sequence). CDR3 DNA sequence: TGTGCCAGCAGTTACTCGGGACAGGGTTTCCCCTACGAGCAGTACTTC. It encodes CASSYSGQGFPYEQYF.

This clone has a single count. J is TRBJ1-6 and V is TRBV2, with D possibly being TRBD1 (5 bases). CDR1 is SNHLY, CDR2 FYNNEI, per germline. This CDR3 contains 16 residues. Trimming took off 5 bases at V and 13 bases at J, with 24 bases between the two ends. CDR3 residues: CASSQQGFKLASPLHF. Written as DNA, the CDR3 is TGTGCCAGCAGTCAGCAGGGTTTTAAGTTGGCTTCGCCCCTCCACTTT. Variable domain in full (rest from reference TRBV2 and TRBJ1-6): EPEVTQTPSHQVTQMGQEVILRCVPISNHLYFYWYRQILGQKVEFLVSFYNNEISEKSEIFDDQFSVERPDGSNFTLKIRSTKLEDSAMYFCASSQQGFKLASPLHFGNGTRLTVT.

This chain connects TRBV5-4 to TRBJ1-6; D remains ambiguous. Germline CDR1 SGHNT, CDR2 YYREEE (reference sequence). V was trimmed by 0 bases and J by 8 bases, leaving 6 bases between them. The CDR3 is made up of 13 amino acids. This chain's CDR3 is CASSLASDSPLHF. The CDR3 nucleotides are TGTGCCAGCAGCTTGGCCAGTGATTCACCCCTCCACTTT.

Remarks on this clone: This sample also contains other DNA sequences that code for the same CDR3. The V gene is TRBV28, the J gene TRBJ2-7, with no clear D. Trimming removed 6 bases at V and 3 bases at J, with 12 bases between. The CDR3 is 13 amino acids. Germline assignment: CDR1 MDHEN and CDR2 SYDVKM. The CDR3 spells CASSSPPGYEQYF. CDR3 DNA: TGTGCCAGCAGCTCCCCCCCAGGCTACGAGCAGTACTTC.

The rearrangement joins TRBV7-2 to TRBJ2-5; 8 bases fit TRBD2. The CDR3 loop spans 17 amino acids. The junction had 14 bases not matched to a gene; V was cut back by 3 bases and J by 5 bases. Per germline, CDR1 SGHTA and CDR2 FQGNSA. For the CDR3, the DNA is TGTGCCAGCAGCTTTTCAACTAAAGCGGGAGTCTTCGAGACCCAGTACTTC. Protein: CASSFSTKAGVFETQYF.

The chain recombines TRBV6-1 with TRBJ1-5; TRBD1 matches at 7 bases. Unmatched junction bases numbered 11, after V lost 4 bases and J lost 5 bases. The CDR3 extends over 16 amino acids. CDR1 and CDR2 (germline): MNHNS, SASEGT. For the CDR3, the DNA is TGTGCCAGCAGTGCACACAGGGGATTTTTGGATCAGCCCCAGCATTTT. Translating gives CASSAHRGFLDQPQHF.

This clone was counted once. V usage is TRBV7-9 and J usage is TRBJ1-2; no clear D gene. From germline, CDR1 is SEHNR and CDR2 FQNEAQ (reference sequence). V was clipped by 3 bases and J by 2 bases, with 7 bases between them. This CDR3 has 13 residues. The CDR3 spells CASSFSPNYGYTF. CDR3 nucleotide sequence: TGTGCCAGCAGCTTTTCTCCGAACTATGGCTACACCTTC.

The table lists this clone with a count of one. The J gene is TRBJ1-6, the V gene TRBV2; TRBD1 matches at 8 bases. CDR3 length: 13 residues. CDR1 SNHLY and CDR2 FYNNEI come from the germline V gene. V trimming: 8 bases; J trimming: 14 bases; junction bases outside the gene matches: 11. The CDR3 DNA follows: TGTGCCAGCCTGGACAGGGCGGGGAGAGCCCTCCACTTT. Translating it yields CASLDRAGRALHF.